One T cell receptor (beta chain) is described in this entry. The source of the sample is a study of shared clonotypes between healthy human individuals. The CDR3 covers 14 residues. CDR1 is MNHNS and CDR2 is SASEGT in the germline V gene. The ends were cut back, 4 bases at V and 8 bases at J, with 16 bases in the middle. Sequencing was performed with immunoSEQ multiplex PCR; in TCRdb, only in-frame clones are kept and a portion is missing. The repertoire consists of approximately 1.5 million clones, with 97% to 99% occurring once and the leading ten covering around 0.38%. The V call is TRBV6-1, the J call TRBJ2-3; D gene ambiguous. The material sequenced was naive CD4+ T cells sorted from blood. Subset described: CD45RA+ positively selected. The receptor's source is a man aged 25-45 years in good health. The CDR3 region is CASSGSGRIGTQYF. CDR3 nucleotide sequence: TGTGCCAGCAGTGGATCCGGGCGGATAGGTACGCAGTATTTT.